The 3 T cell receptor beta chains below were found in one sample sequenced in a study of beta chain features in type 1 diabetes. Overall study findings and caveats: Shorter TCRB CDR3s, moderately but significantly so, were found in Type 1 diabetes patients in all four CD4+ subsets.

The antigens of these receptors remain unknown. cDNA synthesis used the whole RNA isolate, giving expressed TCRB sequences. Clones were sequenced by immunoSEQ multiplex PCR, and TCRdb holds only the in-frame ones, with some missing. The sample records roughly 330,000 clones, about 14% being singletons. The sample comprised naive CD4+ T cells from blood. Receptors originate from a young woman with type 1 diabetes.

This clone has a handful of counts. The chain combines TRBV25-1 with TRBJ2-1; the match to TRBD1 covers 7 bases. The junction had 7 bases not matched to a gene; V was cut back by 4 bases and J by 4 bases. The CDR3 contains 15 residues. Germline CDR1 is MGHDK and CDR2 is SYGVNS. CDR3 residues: CASSARTGSYNEQFF. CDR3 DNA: TGTGCCAGCAGTGCCCGGACAGGAAGTTACAATGAGCAGTTCTTC.

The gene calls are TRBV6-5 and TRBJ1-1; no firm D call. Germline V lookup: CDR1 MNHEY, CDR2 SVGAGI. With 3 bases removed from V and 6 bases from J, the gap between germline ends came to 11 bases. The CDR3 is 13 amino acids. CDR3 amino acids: CASSYIFGSEAFF. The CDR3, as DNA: TGTGCCAGCAGTTATATATTCGGGTCTGAAGCTTTCTTT.

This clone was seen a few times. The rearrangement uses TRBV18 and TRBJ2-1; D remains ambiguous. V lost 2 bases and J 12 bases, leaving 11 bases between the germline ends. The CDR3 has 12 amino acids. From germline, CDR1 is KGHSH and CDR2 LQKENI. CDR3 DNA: TGTGCCAGCTCACCAGGAGACCTTGCGCAGTTCTTC. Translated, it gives CASSPGDLAQFF.